This T cell receptor (beta chain) appears in the sequencing data of a study of monozygotic twins with inflammatory bowel disease. Germline CDR1 and CDR2: MGHDK and SYGVNS. CDR3 size: 12 residues. Total RNA input per TCR library was 3,000 to 4,500 ng. Reprocessing the 5' RACE reads, TCRdb reports a single entry for every CDR3 protein and omits DNA. The sample spans roughly 160,000 distinct CDR3 sequences; the ten largest clones claim 7.4%. The clonotype originates from a human donor with ulcerative colitis or Crohn's disease, or a healthy co-twin of an affected twin (not recorded which). The source material was blood. The chain joins TRBV25-1 to TRBJ2-5; with no DNA, the TCRdb D assignment of TRBD1 cannot be verified. This CDR3 reads CASSEGAMAQYF.